This T cell receptor (beta chain) comes out of a study of blood T cell repertoires in COVID-19. Study at large: The United States, Italy and Spain provided the acute and convalescent COVID-19 samples. From T cells, B-cell-depleted T cells, or PBMCs came the material, which was cDNA or gDNA.

Followed longitudinally, the Seattle patients had been enrolled during active infection. Germline CDR1 reads SNHLY; CDR2 reads FYNNEI. The V gene end was trimmed by 10 bases and the J gene end by 3 bases; junction bases not matched to a gene: 3. The CDR3 is 12 amino acids. Authors' methods: Estimated nucleated cell counts came from reference gene primer amplification. The protocol was immunoSEQ multiplex PCR, while the TCRdb copy is restricted to in-frame clones and leaves out a portion. V and J calls and clone size are given by that table; D and trimming were obtained from the DNA. The data show about 130,000 clones, around 75% seen once.

J is TRBJ2-1 and V is TRBV2; TRBD1 matches 7 bases. This TCR came from an older woman with COVID-19, enrolled during active disease. Sequenced input: peripheral blood. The CDR3 is CANRDSYNEQFF. The CDR3 region has the DNA TGTGCCAACCGGGACAGCTACAATGAGCAGTTCTTC.